Below, one T cell receptor beta chain is given with its context. The antigen remains unidentified. The sample comes from a study of T cells expressing NK-cell markers. Study-wide background: Investigators obtained TCR beta repertoires from sorted CD3+CD56+NKG2C+, CD3+CD56+NKG2C- and CD3+CD56-NKG2C+ T cells. The eight sequenced donors comprised seven who were HCMV-seropositive and one who was seronegative. Findings of the study overall: Unclear, still, was the HCMV specificity of the expanded NKG2C+ T cell clones. Similarly, these clonotypes led the CD3+CD56-NKG2C+ fraction as well in a few donors.

TCRdb reworked the 5' RACE reads into one entry per CDR3 protein, no DNA. The sample table sets out 400,000 to 550,000 distinct CDR3 sequences. CDR1 is MGHDK, CDR2 SYGVNS, per germline. The CDR3 runs 15 residues. The genes are TRBV25-1 and TRBJ1-1; TCRdb designates TRBD1, a call that cannot be tested without DNA. The TCR was taken from a woman between 18 and 70 years old in good health. The material sequenced was blood T cells: a sorted CD56 or NKG2C T cell subset, CD4+ or CD8+ T cells, or bulk PBMC T cells (not recorded which). CDR3 protein: CASSEGGQGIPEAFF.